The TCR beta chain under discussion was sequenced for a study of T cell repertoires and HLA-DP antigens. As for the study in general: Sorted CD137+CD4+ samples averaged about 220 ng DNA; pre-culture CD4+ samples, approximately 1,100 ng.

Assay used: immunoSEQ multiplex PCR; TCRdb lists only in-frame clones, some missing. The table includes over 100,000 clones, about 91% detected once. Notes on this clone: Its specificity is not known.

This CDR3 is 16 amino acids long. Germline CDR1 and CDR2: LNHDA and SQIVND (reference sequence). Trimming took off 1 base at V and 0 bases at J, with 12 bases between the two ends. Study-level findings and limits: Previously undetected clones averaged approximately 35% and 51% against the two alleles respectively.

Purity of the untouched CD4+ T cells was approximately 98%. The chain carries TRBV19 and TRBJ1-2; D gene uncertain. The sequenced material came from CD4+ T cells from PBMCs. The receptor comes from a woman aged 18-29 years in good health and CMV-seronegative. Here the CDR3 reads CASSIGQLLSNYGYTF. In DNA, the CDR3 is TGTGCCAGTAGTATAGGGCAGCTACTTTCTAACTATGGCTACACCTTC.